These 21 T cell receptor beta chains originate from one sample sequenced in a study of molecular identifiers for immune sequencing clone quantification. TCRdb recomputed calls from the PCR reads with MiXCR, one row per CDR3 protein. The sample carries about 510,000 distinct CDR3 sequences, under 30% recorded once. Source material: naive CD8+ T cells from blood, with Jurkat cell RNA spiked in. As for subset: FACS-sorted CD8+CD4-CCR7+CD45RA+ naive T cells. The origin of the receptors is a human donor in good health. Some libraries in this study had Jurkat cell RNA spiked in.

This clonotype has at least ten counts. The chain has TRBV4-3 and TRBJ2-3; TRBD2 matches at 15 bases. Germline trimming cut 1 base from V and 3 bases from J; bases unmatched to any gene: 5. CDR1 is LGHNA, CDR2 YSLEER, per germline. CDR3 length: 18 amino acids. CDR3 loop: CASSQGTSGGAGTDTQYF. In nucleotides, the CDR3 is TGCGCCAGCAGCCAAGGGACTAGCGGGGGGGCCGGGACAGATACGCAGTATTTT.

The chain carries TRBV3-1 and TRBJ1-2; 7 bases agree with TRBD1. CDR1 and CDR2 (germline): LGHDT, YNNKEL (reference sequence). CDR3 length: 16 amino acids. V dropped 4 bases and J dropped 6; count of bases not matched to a gene: 14. CDR3 coding DNA: TGTGCCAGCAGCCCCGCAGCTACCGGGACAGAAAATGGCTACACCTTC. Residues: CASSPAATGTENGYTF.

This clonotype is a singleton in its sample. This chain uses TRBV7-9 with TRBJ1-1; TRBD1 aligns across 7 bases. The trim removed 5 bases at V and 7 bases at J, leaving 13 bases unmatched. The CDR3 totals 15 residues. Germline CDR1 and CDR2: SEHNR and FQNEAQ (reference sequence). This CDR3 is CASSQGGGGEVEAFF. CDR3 nucleotide sequence: TGTGCCAGCAGCCAGGGGGGAGGGGGCGAGGTTGAAGCTTTCTTT. The whole variable domain, remainder taken from reference TRBV7-9 and TRBJ1-1, is DTGVSQNPRHKITKRGQNVTFRCDPISEHNRLYWYRQTLGQGPEFLTYFQNEAQLEKSRLLSDRFSAERPKGSFSTLEIQRTEQGDSAMYLCASSQGGGGEVEAFFGQGTRLTVV.

A note on this clonotype: Being one base from a much bigger clone, this may be a read error. This chain connects TRBV4-1 to TRBJ1-1; D unresolved. The CDR3 spans 14 residues. Looked up from germline, CDR1 is MGHRA and CDR2 is YSYEKL. Between the trimmed V and J ends, which lost 0 bases and 10 bases, there was a span of 15 bases. CDR3 in amino acids: CASSQDAHTPGAFF. For the CDR3, the DNA is TGCGCCAGCAGCCAAGATGCCCACACCCCTGGAGCTTTCTTT.

This clonotype turned up a few times. The chain has TRBV13 and TRBJ2-1, with D perhaps TRBD2 (6 bases). Germline CDR1 PRHDT, CDR2 FYEKMQ (reference sequence). CDR3 length: 16 residues. V shed 5 bases and J shed 9 bases, with 23 bases lying between them. Here the CDR3 reads CASSNLMEAEGGEQFF. In nucleotides, the CDR3 is TGTGCCAGCAGCAACCTGATGGAGGCGGAGGGCGGTGAGCAGTTCTTC. The variable domain in full, completed from reference TRBV13 and TRBJ2-1, reads AAGVIQSPRHLIKEKRETATLKCYPIPRHDTVYWYQQGPGQDPQFLISFYEKMQSDKGSIPDRFSAQQFSDYHSELNMSSLELGDSALYFCASSNLMEAEGGEQFFGPGTRLTVL.

Concerning this clonotype: A much bigger clone sits one base away, suggesting this may be a read error. The V and J genes are TRBV2 and TRBJ1-1, with TRBD1 as a possible D gene (6 bases). Germline V gene sequence: CDR1 SNHLY, CDR2 FYNNEI. CDR3 length: 14 amino acids. CDR3 DNA sequence: TGTGCCGGCAGCGCTCCAGGGGTGGTCACTGAAGCTTTCTTT. Translated, it gives CAGSAPGVVTEAFF.

This clonotype showed up many times. The chain carries TRBV4-1 and TRBJ2-3; 10 bases map to TRBD2. The CDR3 contains 16 residues. J was trimmed by 5 bases and V by 1 base; bases with no gene match: 6. Germline V gives CDR1 MGHRA, CDR2 YSYEKL. Here the CDR3 DNA reads TGCGCCAGCAGCCAAGGTTGGACTAGCGGTCGAGATACGCAGTATTTT. Its translation: CASSQGWTSGRDTQYF.

The chain combines TRBV7-4 with TRBJ1-2; 7 nucleotides align to TRBD1. The germline V gene has CDR1 SGHVT and CDR2 SQSDAQ. Trimming at V came to 2 bases and at J to 3 bases, leaving 18 bases not matched to a gene. This CDR3 is built from 19 residues. The CDR3 coding sequence is TGTGCCAGCAGCTTACCGAGGGGGCAGGGACTGTTCGTCGACTATGGCTACACCTTC. Protein: CASSLPRGQGLFVDYGYTF.

This clonotype was picked up a small number of times. The chain has TRBV7-6 and TRBJ2-1, with D perhaps TRBD1 (6 bases). Trimming pared 2 bases from V and 8 bases from J, leaving 16 bases between. The CDR3 loop spans 15 amino acids. Germline V CDR1 and CDR2: SGHVS, FNYEAQ. The CDR3 region has the DNA TGTGCCAGCAGCTTATCGACACAGGGCCCCCATGAGCAGTTCTTC. It is translated as CASSLSTQGPHEQFF.

This clonotype was observed at least ten times. The genes are TRBV30 and TRBJ2-7, with 7 nucleotides matching TRBD1. CDR1 GTSNPN and CDR2 SVGIG come from the germline V gene (reference sequence). There are 11 residues in the CDR3. V trimming: 2 bases; J trimming: 7 bases; junction bases outside the gene matches: 2. The DNA of the CDR3 is TGTGCCTGGAGTCAGGGGGTTGAGCAGTACTTC. This encodes CAWSQGVEQYF.

The chain recombines TRBV13 with TRBJ2-1; the D gene is possibly TRBD2 (5 bases). The V gene's germline CDR1 is PRHDT and CDR2 FYEKMQ (reference sequence). The CDR3 contains 13 residues. V was clipped by 3 bases and J by 6 bases, with 9 bases between them. The DNA for the CDR3 is TGTGCCAGCAGCTTGTCGCGGGCCAATGAGCAGTTCTTC. Amino acid sequence: CASSLSRANEQFF.

Comment on this clonotype: One junction end disagrees with the germline gene, perhaps due to a read error. The rearrangement links TRBV19 to TRBJ1-5, with a possible D match to TRBD1 (6 bases). CDR3 size: 14 residues. The germline V gene has CDR1 LNHDA and CDR2 SQIVND (reference sequence). The CDR3 DNA sequence: TGTGCCAGAAGTATGATACAGGGTTACCAGCCCCAGCATTTT. Residues: CARSMIQGYQPQHF. Full variable domain (rest looked up from reference TRBV19 and TRBJ1-5): DGGITQSPKYLFRKEGQNVTLSCEQNLNHDAMYWYRQDPGQGLRLIYYSQIVNDFQKGDIAEGYSVSREKKESFPLTVTSAQKNPTAFYLCARSMIQGYQPQHFGDGTRLSIL.

This clonotype was observed many times. The gene calls are TRBV12-3 or TRBV12-4 and TRBJ1-5; D unclear. The V end lost 6 bases, the J end lost 0 bases, and 12 bases lay between the germline ends. The CDR3 loop spans 15 amino acids. CDR3 loop: CASSPWGYSNQPQHF. The CDR3, as DNA: TGTGCCAGCAGCCCTTGGGGATATAGCAATCAGCCCCAGCATTTT.

Turning to this clonotype: A read error may produce the germline difference seen at one junction end. V usage is TRBV19 and J usage is TRBJ2-5; 10 bases align to TRBD2. This CDR3 region has 16 residues. CDR1 and CDR2 (germline): LNHDA, SQIVND (reference sequence). CDR3 sequence reads: CASSQNTIAGGEAQYF. CDR3 coding DNA: TGTGCCAGTAGTCAAAACACAATAGCGGGAGGAGAGGCCCAGTACTTC. Looking up the rest from reference TRBV19 and TRBJ2-5 gives the full variable domain: DGGITQSPKYLFRKEGQNVTLSCEQNLNHDAMYWYRQDPGQGLRLIYYSQIVNDFQKGDIAEGYSVSREKKESFPLTVTSAQKNPTAFYLCASSQNTIAGGEAQYFGPGTRLLVL.

This clonotype was seen a few times. The CDR3 nucleotides are TGTGCCAGCAGCCCGACAGGGGGCATGCACCAAGAGACCCAGTACTTC. Its protein is CASSPTGGMHQETQYF. The V gene is TRBV13, the J gene TRBJ2-5, with TRBD1 identical over 10 bases. In germline, CDR1 is PRHDT, CDR2 FYEKMQ (reference sequence). After removal of 5 bases from V and 0 bases from J, the junction contained 6 bases not matched to a gene. CDR3 length: 16 amino acids.

This clonotype was seen repeatedly, ten times or more. The V gene is TRBV7-9, the J gene TRBJ1-1, with TRBD1 identical over 7 bases. The J segment lost 7 bases and the V segment lost 5 bases, leaving 7 bases of the junction unmatched. The CDR3 has 13 residues. Germline assignment: CDR1 SEHNR and CDR2 FQNEAQ (reference sequence). This chain's CDR3 is CASSRPGTVEAFF. The CDR3 DNA reads as TGTGCCAGCAGCCGCCCTGGGACAGTTGAAGCTTTCTTT.

This clonotype was counted once. A read error is the likely source, as a far larger clone sits one nucleotide away. V usage is TRBV10-1 and J usage is TRBJ1-5; TRBD1 agrees at 8 bases. V was clipped by 4 bases and J by 5 bases; unmatched bases: 1. This CDR3 comprises 13 residues. CDR1 WNHNN and CDR2 SYGVQD come from the germline V gene (reference sequence). The CDR3 coding sequence is TGCGCCAGCAGTGGACAGGGGCATCAGCCCCAGCATTTT. Translating gives CASSGQGHQPQHF.

This clonotype was counted only a few times. This sequence joins TRBV29-1 and TRBJ1-2; D remains unclear. The CDR3 is made up of 13 amino acids. Germline V gene lookup returns CDR1 SQVTM and CDR2 ANQGSEA. With 1 base removed from V and 3 bases from J, the gap between germline ends came to 9 bases. The CDR3 here is CSVEGRSDYGYTF. The CDR3 DNA sequence: TGCAGCGTTGAAGGGAGGAGCGACTATGGCTACACCTTC.

This clonotype was counted many times. This chain uses TRBV7-6 with TRBJ2-3; 10 positions match TRBD2. The CDR3 has 17 residues. V was pared by 1 base and J by 2 bases, with 6 bases of the junction left unmatched. Germline loops: CDR1 SGHVS, CDR2 FNYEAQ. CDR3 in amino acids: CASSLDGSGRTTDTQYF. Here the CDR3 DNA reads TGTGCCAGCAGCTTAGATGGTAGCGGGAGGACCACAGATACGCAGTATTTT.

This clonotype was observed a few times. The J gene is TRBJ1-1, the V gene TRBV15; tentatively, D is TRBD1 (6 bases). V dropped 3 bases and J dropped 2 bases, with 16 bases sitting between them. The germline gives CDR1 LNHNV, CDR2 YYDKDF (reference sequence). There are 16 residues in the CDR3. The DNA of the CDR3 is TGTGCCACCAGCAGGGGCGGGGGCGCAGTAAACACTGAAGCTTTCTTT. Its protein is CATSRGGGAVNTEAFF.

The rearrangement uses TRBV6-2 or TRBV6-3 and TRBJ2-3; a weak D match, TRBD2 (5 bases). The germline CDR1 and CDR2 sequences are MNHEY and SVGEGT. The V and J ends lost 3 bases and 0 bases respectively, with 16 bases between them. CDR3 length: 17 residues. This CDR3 reads CASSYSSQRSSTDTQYF. The CDR3 DNA follows: TGTGCCAGCAGTTATTCTTCCCAGCGGTCTAGCACAGATACGCAGTATTTT.